Listed below are T cell receptor beta chains from one sample, sequenced in a study of blood T cell repertoires in COVID-19. Measured with immunoSEQ multiplex PCR; TCRdb has only the in-frame clones, and not every one. The profile shows 200,000 to 250,000 clones, more than 70% of them singletons. Sequencing input: peripheral blood. The source is an elderly woman with acute or convalescent COVID-19. Each CDR3 is given with its conserved first and last residue. The D gene is left open where the match is weak. Clone size appears in some rows only: once, few, many, or a class for an expanded clone.

v_gene	d_gene	j_gene	abundance	CDR3aa	CDR3nt
TRBV16	TRBD1	TRBJ2-7	.	CASRRTGFGEQYF	TGTGCCAGCCGGCGGACAGGGTTTGGCGAGCAGTACTTC
TRBV5-5	TRBD1	TRBJ1-2	.	CASSFTAGTGPYGYTF	TGTGCCAGCAGCTTTACCGCCGGGACAGGCCCCTATGGCTACACCTTC
TRBV7-2	.	TRBJ1-2	.	CASSLAVRNYGYTF	TGTGCCAGCAGCTTAGCGGTCCGGAACTATGGCTACACCTTC
TRBV29-1	.	TRBJ2-5	.	CSVVYGGHEETQYF	TGCAGCGTTGTATATGGCGGGCATGAAGAGACCCAGTACTTC
TRBV7-3	TRBD2	TRBJ2-3	.	CASSLGAGGPDTQYF	TGTGCCAGCAGCTTAGGGGCGGGGGGGCCAGATACGCAGTATTTT
TRBV6-5	.	TRBJ1-4	.	CASSYSGARDEKLFF	TGTGCCAGCAGTTACTCGGGGGCGAGGGATGAAAAACTGTTTTTT
TRBV27	.	TRBJ2-3	.	CASSLMGGGRTDTQYF	TGTGCCAGCAGTTTGATGGGGGGGGGCCGAACAGATACGCAGTATTTT
TRBV5-1	TRBD2	TRBJ2-1	once	CASSVTSGLNEQFF	TGCGCCAGCAGCGTAACTAGCGGGTTGAATGAGCAGTTCTTC
TRBV5-6	.	TRBJ1-4	.	CASSQDQANEKLFF	TGTGCCAGCAGCCAGGATCAAGCAAATGAAAAACTGTTTTTT
TRBV14	.	TRBJ2-5	.	CASSQDGGTVQETQYF	TGTGCCAGCAGCCAAGATGGAGGGACAGTCCAAGAGACCCAGTACTTC
TRBV10-3	TRBD1	TRBJ1-2	.	CAINNKGQENYGYTF	TGTGCCATCAATAATAAAGGACAGGAGAACTATGGCTACACCTTC
TRBV28	TRBD1	TRBJ1-2	.	CASWDRSHYGYTF	TGTGCCAGTTGGGACAGATCCCACTATGGCTACACCTTC
TRBV6-6	TRBD1	TRBJ1-3	.	CASAETGSFNTIYF	TGTGCCAGTGCGGAGACAGGGAGCTTCAACACCATATATTTT
TRBV29-1	.	TRBJ1-6	.	CSVGEGSNSPLHF	TGCAGCGTTGGGGAGGGCTCCAATTCACCCCTCCACTTT
TRBV5-1	TRBD2	TRBJ2-2	few	CASSLGTSGTGELFF	TGCGCCAGCAGCTTGGGGACTAGCGGCACCGGGGAGCTGTTTTTT
TRBV14	.	TRBJ1-2	.	CASSQGQIYGYTF	TGTGCCAGCAGCCAAGGACAGATCTATGGCTACACCTTC